This TCR beta chain was identified in a study of blood T cell repertoires in COVID-19. The CDR3 contains 12 residues. The V segment lost 2 bases and the J segment 11 bases; nucleotides outside the gene matches: 3. Here immunoSEQ multiplex PCR was the method, and the copy in TCRdb shows in-frame clones only, minus some. The data hold around 310,000 clones, with 89% observed a single time. The sequence was obtained from a woman in her sixties or seventies with acute or convalescent COVID-19. Input material: peripheral blood. The chain carries TRBV12-3 or TRBV12-4 and TRBJ1-5; 7 positions match TRBD1. Here the CDR3 reads CASSLRGPAQHF. The CDR3 DNA follows: TGTGCCAGCAGTTTAAGGGGGCCAGCCCAGCATTTT.